This TCR beta chain emerged from a study of T-cell memory formation after mild COVID-19. Worth noting for this clonotype: What it binds is not known.

TCRdb ran MiXCR on the 5' RACE reads and lists one entry per CDR3 protein. The repertoire consists of roughly 310,000 distinct CDR3 sequences, with approximately 16% occurring once and the leading ten covering 20% to 25%. The CDR3 is made up of 15 amino acids. The germline gives CDR1 SGHRS, CDR2 YFSETQ. The V gene lost 6 bases and the J gene lost 0 bases, with 12 bases spanning the gap. General study findings and limits: Clones from the second wave (peaking day 37) had unconfirmed SARS-CoV-2 specificity.

This chain joins TRBV5-1 and TRBJ1-4; D uncertain. This sequence was found in a man younger than 35 who had mild COVID-19 (a few samples of this study predate the infection). Cell type and time point are not known. The sample comprised PBMCs or a T cell subset sorted from them (not recorded which). CDR3 nucleotide sequence: TGCGCCAGCAAGAGTGCACCCACAACTAATGAAAAACTGTTTTTT. Its translation is CASKSAPTTNEKLFF.